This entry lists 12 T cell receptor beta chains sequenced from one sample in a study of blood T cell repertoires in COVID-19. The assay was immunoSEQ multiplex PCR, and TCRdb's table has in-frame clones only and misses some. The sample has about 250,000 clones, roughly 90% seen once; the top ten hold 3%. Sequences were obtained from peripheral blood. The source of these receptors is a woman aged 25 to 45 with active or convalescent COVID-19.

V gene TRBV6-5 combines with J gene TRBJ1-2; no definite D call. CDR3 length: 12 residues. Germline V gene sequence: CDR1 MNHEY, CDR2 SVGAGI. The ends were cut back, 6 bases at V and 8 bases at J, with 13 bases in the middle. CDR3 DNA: TGTGCCAGCAGCCACGGGGTAACGGGCTACACCTTC. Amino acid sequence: CASSHGVTGYTF.

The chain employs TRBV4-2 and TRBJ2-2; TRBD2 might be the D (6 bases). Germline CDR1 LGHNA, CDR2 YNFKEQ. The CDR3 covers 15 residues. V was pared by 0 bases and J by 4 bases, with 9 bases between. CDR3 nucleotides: TGTGCCAGCAGCCAAGAGAACGGGGGCACCGGGGAGCTGTTTTTT. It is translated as CASSQENGGTGELFF.

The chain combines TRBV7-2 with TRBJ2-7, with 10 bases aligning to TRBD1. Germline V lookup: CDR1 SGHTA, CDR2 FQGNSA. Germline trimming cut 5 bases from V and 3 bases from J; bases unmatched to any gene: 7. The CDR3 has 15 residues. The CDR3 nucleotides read TGTGCCAGCAGCAGGACAGGGGGTCTTATCTACGAGCAGTACTTC. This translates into CASSRTGGLIYEQYF.

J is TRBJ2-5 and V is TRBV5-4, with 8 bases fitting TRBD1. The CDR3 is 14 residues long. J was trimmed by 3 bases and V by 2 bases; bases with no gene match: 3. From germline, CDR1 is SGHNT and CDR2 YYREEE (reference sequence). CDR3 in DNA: TGTGCCAGCAGCTTACAACAGGGGGAAGAGACCCAGTACTTC. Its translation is CASSLQQGEETQYF.

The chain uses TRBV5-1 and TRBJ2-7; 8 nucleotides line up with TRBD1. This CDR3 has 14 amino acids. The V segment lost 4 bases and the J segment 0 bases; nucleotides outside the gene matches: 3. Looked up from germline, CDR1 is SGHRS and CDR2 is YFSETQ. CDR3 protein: CASSHGQGSYEQYF. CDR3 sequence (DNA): TGCGCCAGCAGCCACGGACAGGGCTCCTACGAGCAGTACTTC.

The CDR3 here is CASSLSAGDGYTF. CDR3 DNA sequence: TGTGCCAGCAGTTTATCGGCGGGGGATGGCTACACCTTC. V usage is TRBV27 and J usage is TRBJ1-2; perhaps TRBD1 as D (5 bases). The V end was cut by 0 bases, the J end by 6 bases, with 8 bases between. Per germline, CDR1 MNHEY and CDR2 SMNVEV (reference sequence). This CDR3 is built from 13 residues.

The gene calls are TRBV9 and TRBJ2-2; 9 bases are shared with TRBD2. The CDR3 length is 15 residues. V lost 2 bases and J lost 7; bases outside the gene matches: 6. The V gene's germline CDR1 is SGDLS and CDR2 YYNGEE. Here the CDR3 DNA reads TGTGCCAGCAGCGTGGTAGCGGGGGAGCACGGGGAGCTGTTTTTT. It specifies CASSVVAGEHGELFF.

The CDR3 bases are TGTGCCATAGACGGGGGATGGGATGGCTACACCTTC. Amino acid sequence: CAIDGGWDGYTF. V usage is TRBV28 and J usage is TRBJ1-2, with D perhaps TRBD1 (5 bases). CDR3 size: 12 residues. Deletions cut 10 bases from V and 6 bases from J, with 15 bases between. The germline CDR1 and CDR2 sequences are MDHEN and SYDVKM.

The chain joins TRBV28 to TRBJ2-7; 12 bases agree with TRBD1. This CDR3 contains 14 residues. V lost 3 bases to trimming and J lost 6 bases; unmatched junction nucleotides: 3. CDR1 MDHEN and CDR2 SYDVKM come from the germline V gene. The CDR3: CASSFLGQGAEQYF. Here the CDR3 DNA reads TGTGCCAGCAGTTTTTTGGGACAGGGGGCCGAGCAGTACTTC.

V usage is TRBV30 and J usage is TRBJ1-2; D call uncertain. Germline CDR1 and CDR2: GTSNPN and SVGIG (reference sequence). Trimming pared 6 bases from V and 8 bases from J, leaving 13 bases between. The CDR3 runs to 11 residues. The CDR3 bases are TGTGCCTGTCGGGAATTCCAAGGCTACACCTTC. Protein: CACREFQGYTF. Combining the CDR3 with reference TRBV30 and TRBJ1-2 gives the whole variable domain SQTIHQWPATLVQPVGSPLSLECTVEGTSNPNLYWYRQAAGRGLQLLFYSVGIGQISSEVPQNLSASRPQDRQFILSSKKLLLSDSGFYLCACREFQGYTFGSGTRLTVV.

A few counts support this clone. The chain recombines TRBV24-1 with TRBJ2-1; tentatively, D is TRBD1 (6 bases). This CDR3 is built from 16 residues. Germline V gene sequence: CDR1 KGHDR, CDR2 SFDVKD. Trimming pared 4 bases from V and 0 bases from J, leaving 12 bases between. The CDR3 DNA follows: TGTGCCACCAGTGAACGGACAGCGAGCTCCTACAATGAGCAGTTCTTC. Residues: CATSERTASSYNEQFF.

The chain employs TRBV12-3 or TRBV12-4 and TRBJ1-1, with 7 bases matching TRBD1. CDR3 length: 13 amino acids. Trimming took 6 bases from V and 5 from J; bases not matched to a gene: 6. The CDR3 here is CASRPTGWTEAFF. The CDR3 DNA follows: TGTGCCAGCAGGCCGACAGGGTGGACTGAAGCTTTCTTT.